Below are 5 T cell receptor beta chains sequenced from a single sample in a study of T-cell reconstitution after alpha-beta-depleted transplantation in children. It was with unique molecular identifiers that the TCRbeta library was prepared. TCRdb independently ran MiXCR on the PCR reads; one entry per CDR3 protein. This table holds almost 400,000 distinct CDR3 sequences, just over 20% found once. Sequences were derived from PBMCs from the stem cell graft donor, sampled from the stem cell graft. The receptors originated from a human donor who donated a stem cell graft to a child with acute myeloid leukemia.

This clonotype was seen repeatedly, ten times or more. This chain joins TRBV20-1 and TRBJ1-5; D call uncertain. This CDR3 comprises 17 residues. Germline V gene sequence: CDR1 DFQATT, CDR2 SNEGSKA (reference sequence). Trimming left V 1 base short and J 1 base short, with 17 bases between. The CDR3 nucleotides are TGCAGTGCTAGAGCCCCCCTCACAAGACGAAGCAATCAGCCCCAGCATTTT. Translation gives CSARAPLTRRSNQPQHF.

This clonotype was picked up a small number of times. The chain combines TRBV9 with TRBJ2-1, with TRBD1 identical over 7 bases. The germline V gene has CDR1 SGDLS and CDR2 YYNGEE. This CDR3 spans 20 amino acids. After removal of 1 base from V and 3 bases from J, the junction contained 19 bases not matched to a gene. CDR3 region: CASSVSTSTVGDRHYNEQFF. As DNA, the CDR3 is TGTGCCAGCAGCGTATCAACCAGCACCGTCGGGGACAGACACTACAATGAGCAGTTCTTC.

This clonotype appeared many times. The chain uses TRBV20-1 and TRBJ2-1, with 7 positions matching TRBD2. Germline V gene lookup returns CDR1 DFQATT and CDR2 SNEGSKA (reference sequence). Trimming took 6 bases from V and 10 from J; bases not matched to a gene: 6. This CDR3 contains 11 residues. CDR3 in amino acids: CSAELAYEQFF. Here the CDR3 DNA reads TGCAGTGCGGAACTAGCGTACGAGCAGTTCTTC.

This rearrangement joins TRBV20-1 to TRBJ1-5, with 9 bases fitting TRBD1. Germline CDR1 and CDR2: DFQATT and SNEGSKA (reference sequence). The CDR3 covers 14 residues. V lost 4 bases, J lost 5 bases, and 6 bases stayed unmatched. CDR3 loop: CSAKRGQGDQPQHF. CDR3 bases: TGCAGTGCTAAACGGGGACAGGGAGATCAGCCCCAGCATTTT.

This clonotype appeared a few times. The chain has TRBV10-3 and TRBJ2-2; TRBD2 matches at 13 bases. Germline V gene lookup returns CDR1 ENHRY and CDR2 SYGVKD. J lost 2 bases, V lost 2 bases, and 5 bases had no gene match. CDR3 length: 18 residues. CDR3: CAISEMGTSGTNTGELFF. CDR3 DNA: TGTGCCATCAGTGAGATGGGGACTAGCGGGACAAACACCGGGGAGCTGTTTTTT.